The 13 T cell receptor beta chains below were found in one sample sequenced in a study of cytomegalovirus exposure and HLA in healthy donors (dated by TCRdb to between 2016 and 2019). The library was made by the immunoSEQ multiplex PCR assay. A mixture of 60 forward primers for TCR Vbeta segments and 13 reverse primers for TCR Jbeta segments was used in the multiplex PCR. TCRdb obtained this table from immuneACCESS and retained in-frame rearrangements with V and J assigned. These tables miss some clones; where compared with another copy, unresolved V genes account for less than half of the shortfall, and the remainder is unexplained. The sample records fewer than 250,000 clones, over 70% of which are singletons. The ten largest clones add up to roughly 0.66% of the sample. The sample was PBMCs. These TCRs come from a boy aged 2 to 9 in good health and CMV-seronegative.

The chain employs TRBV5-1 and TRBJ2-2; 12 bases are a match to TRBD2. V shed 4 bases and J 6 bases; nucleotides not matched to a gene: 7. Germline CDR1 SGHRS, CDR2 YFSETQ. CDR3 length: 16 residues. The CDR3 loop reads CASSLRLAGEAGELFF. In DNA, the CDR3 is TGCGCCAGCAGCCTTCGACTAGCGGGAGAGGCCGGGGAGCTGTTTTTT. The full variable domain, with the rest looked up from reference TRBV5-1 and TRBJ2-2, is KAGVTQTPRYLIKTRGQQVTLSCSPISGHRSVSWYQQTPGQGLQFLFEYFSETQRNKGNFPGRFSGRQFSNSRSEMNVSTLELGDSALYLCASSLRLAGEAGELFFGEGSRLTVL.

The chain uses TRBV13 and TRBJ2-1; a weak D match, TRBD2 (6 bases). V lost 5 bases and J 0 bases, leaving 17 bases between the germline ends. CDR3 length: 17 residues. Germline assignment: CDR1 PRHDT and CDR2 FYEKMQ (reference sequence). CDR3 DNA: TGTGCCAGCAGCCACGTAGGGGCGGGGAGCTCCTACAATGAGCAGTTCTTC. Amino acids: CASSHVGAGSSYNEQFF.

About this clone: The junction does not match germline at one end; this may be a read error. The rearrangement joins TRBV4-1 to TRBJ2-6, with D possibly TRBD2 on 7 matching bases. CDR1 and CDR2 (germline): MGHRA, YSYEKL. CDR3 length: 15 amino acids. The CDR3 loop is CASSREGRGANVLPF. The CDR3 nucleotides read TGCGCCAGCAGCCGAGAGGGGAGGGGGGCCAACGTCCTGCCTTTC.

This clone was counted a single time. The chain uses TRBV19 and TRBJ2-1; D uncertain. Trimming left V 3 bases short and J 2 bases short, with 11 bases between. The CDR3 totals 15 residues. Germline V lookup: CDR1 LNHDA, CDR2 SQIVND (reference sequence). The CDR3 bases are TGTGCCAGTAGTATCCCCACACCCCCCTACAATGAGCAGTTCTTC. Translated: CASSIPTPPYNEQFF.

The V gene is TRBV15, the J gene TRBJ1-2, with D possibly matching TRBD1 (5 bases). V lost 0 bases, J lost 7 bases, and 15 bases lay in between. This CDR3 is 15 amino acids long. The germline V gene has CDR1 LNHNV and CDR2 YYDKDF (reference sequence). The CDR3: CATSRDRGRGTGYTF. The CDR3, as DNA: TGTGCCACCAGCAGAGATAGGGGTAGGGGAACTGGCTACACCTTC.

About this clone itself: A junction end diverges from the germline sequence, so it may reflect a read error. Distinct nucleotide sequences in the sample also encode this CDR3. The J gene is TRBJ2-6, the V gene TRBV4-2; 7 nucleotides match TRBD2. Germline V gene lookup returns CDR1 LGHNA and CDR2 YNFKEQ. This CDR3 has 16 amino acids. This CDR3 is CASSQSGISGANVLTF. Here the CDR3 DNA reads TGTGCCAGCAGCCAAAGCGGGATCTCTGGGGCCAACGTCCTAACTTTC.

The chain couples TRBV30 to TRBJ2-5, with 10 nucleotides matching TRBD2. Germline lookup yields CDR1 GTSNPN and CDR2 SVGIG (reference sequence). After removal of 4 bases from V and 2 bases from J, the junction contained 13 bases not matched to a gene. The CDR3 is 17 amino acids. CDR3 loop: CAWNRRRTSGLQETQYF. CDR3 coding DNA: TGTGCCTGGAACAGGAGAAGGACTAGCGGACTACAAGAGACCCAGTACTTC.

V is TRBV5-6 and J is TRBJ2-5; 10 positions match TRBD2. The junction had 7 bases not matched to a gene; V was cut back by 2 bases and J by 3 bases. CDR1 and CDR2 from the germline V gene are SGHDT and YYEEEE. This CDR3 region has 16 residues. The chain's CDR3 is CASSFPSGGLEETQYF. In nucleotides, the CDR3 is TGTGCCAGCAGCTTCCCTAGCGGGGGCCTTGAAGAGACCCAGTACTTC.

This sequence joins TRBV30 and TRBJ2-5; 14 nucleotides agree with TRBD2. There are 17 residues in the CDR3. The V and J ends lost 2 bases and 6 bases, in that order; junction bases with no gene match: 11. Germline-derived CDR1 and CDR2 are GTSNPN and SVGIG (reference sequence). CDR3 sequence (DNA): TGTGCCTGGAGTTCTTCCCTGACTAGCGGGGGGGAGAAGACCCAGTACTTC. Translated: CAWSSSLTSGGEKTQYF.

The chain recombines TRBV5-1 with TRBJ2-1, with 7 bases aligning to TRBD1. CDR3 length equals 16 residues. The V gene end was trimmed by 7 bases and the J gene end by 8 bases; junction bases not matched to a gene: 18. Germline lookup yields CDR1 SGHRS and CDR2 YFSETQ. The DNA for the CDR3 is TGCGCCAGCCCTCCTCGGCTACAGGCCCAGGGGGATGAGCAGTTCTTC. Translated: CASPPRLQAQGDEQFF. The full variable domain, with the rest looked up from reference TRBV5-1 and TRBJ2-1, is KAGVTQTPRYLIKTRGQQVTLSCSPISGHRSVSWYQQTPGQGLQFLFEYFSETQRNKGNFPGRFSGRQFSNSRSEMNVSTLELGDSALYLCASPPRLQAQGDEQFFGPGTRLTVL.

The chain couples TRBV6-5 to TRBJ1-1, with D hard to call. The germline V gene has CDR1 MNHEY and CDR2 SVGAGI. The length of the CDR3 is 11 residues. Trimming pared 1 base from V and 8 bases from J, leaving 5 bases between. CDR3 sequence (DNA): TGTGCCAGCAGTTACTGGAGGGAAGCTTTCTTT. It is translated as CASSYWREAFF.

The CDR3 region has the DNA TGTGCCAGCAGTTACGAGGCTAGCTCCTACAATGAGCAGTTCTTC. It codes for CASSYEASSYNEQFF. The chain couples TRBV6-6 to TRBJ2-1; no reliable D call. Germline lookup yields CDR1 MNHNY and CDR2 SVGAGI (reference sequence). CDR3 size: 15 residues. Trimming removed 2 bases from V and 0 bases from J, with 8 bases in between.

The genes are TRBV5-1 and TRBJ1-5; D unresolved. V was trimmed by 5 bases and J by 7 bases, leaving 13 bases between them. Germline values: CDR1 SGHRS, CDR2 YFSETQ. The CDR3 length is 13 residues. The CDR3 sequence is CASRSREDQPQHF. The CDR3 coding sequence is TGCGCCAGCAGAAGTAGGGAGGACCAGCCCCAGCATTTT.